This T cell receptor (beta chain) was sequenced for a study of breast tumors, draining lymph nodes, adjacent tissues. Study observations and caveats: Data only fit, rather than demonstrated, lymph node origin of most tumor T cells. Tumor TCR diversity was below lymph nodes but above nontumor tissue.

The CDR3 is made up of 15 amino acids. Per the germline V gene, CDR1 is MNHNS and CDR2 is SASEGT. This clonotype was counted once. Its antigen is undetermined. This may stem from a read error, because a much larger clone lies one nucleotide away. TCRdb recomputed calls from the multiplex PCR reads with MiXCR, one row per CDR3 protein. Of about 230,000 distinct CDR3 sequences in the sample, about 34% were seen once. Axillary draining lymph nodes of breast cancer patients supplied the node samples. This chain connects TRBV6-1 to TRBJ1-2, with TRBD1 as a possible D gene (6 bases). The source of this sequence is a female donor with breast cancer. Some clones in this sample may be carry-over from other donors' samples. Material for sequencing was axillary lymph node tissue. CDR3 nucleotide sequence: TGTGCCAACAGTGTTACAGGGCCCTCTAACTATGGCTACACCTTC. It yields the protein CANSVTGPSNYGYTF.